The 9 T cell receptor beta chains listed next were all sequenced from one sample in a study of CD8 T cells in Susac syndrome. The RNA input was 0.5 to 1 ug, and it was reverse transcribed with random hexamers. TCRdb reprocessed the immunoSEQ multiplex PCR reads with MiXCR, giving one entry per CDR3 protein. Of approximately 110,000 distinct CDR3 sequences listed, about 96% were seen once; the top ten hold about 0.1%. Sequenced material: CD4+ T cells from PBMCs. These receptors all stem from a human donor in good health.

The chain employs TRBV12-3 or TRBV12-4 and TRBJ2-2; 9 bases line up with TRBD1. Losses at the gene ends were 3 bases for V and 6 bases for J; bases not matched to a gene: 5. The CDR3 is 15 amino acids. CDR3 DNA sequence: TGTGCCAGCAGTTTCGGACAGGGGAGGGCCGGGGAGCTGTTTTTT. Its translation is CASSFGQGRAGELFF.

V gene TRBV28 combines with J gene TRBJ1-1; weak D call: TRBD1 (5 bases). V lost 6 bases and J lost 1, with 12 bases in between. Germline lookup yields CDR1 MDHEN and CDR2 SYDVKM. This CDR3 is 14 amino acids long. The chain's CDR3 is CASSPGMGNTEAFF. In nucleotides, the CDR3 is TGTGCCAGCAGCCCAGGGATGGGGAACACTGAAGCTTTCTTT. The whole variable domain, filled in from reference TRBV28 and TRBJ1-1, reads DVKVTQSSRYLVKRTGEKVFLECVQDMDHENMFWYRQDPGLGLRLIYFSYDVKMKEKGDIPEGYSVSREKKERFSLILESASTNQTSMYLCASSPGMGNTEAFFGQGTRLTVV.

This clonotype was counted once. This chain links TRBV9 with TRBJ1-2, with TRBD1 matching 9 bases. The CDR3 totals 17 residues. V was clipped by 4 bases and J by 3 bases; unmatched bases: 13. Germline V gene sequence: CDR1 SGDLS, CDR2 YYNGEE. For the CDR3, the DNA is TGTGCCAGCAGCCCCCCAGTTGCGAGACAGGGGGACTATGGCTACACCTTC. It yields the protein CASSPPVARQGDYGYTF. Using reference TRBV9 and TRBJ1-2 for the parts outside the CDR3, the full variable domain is DSGVTQTPKHLITATGQRVTLRCSPRSGDLSVYWYQQSLDQGLQFLIQYYNGEERAKGNILERFSAQQFPDLHSELNLSSLELGDSALYFCASSPPVARQGDYGYTFGSGTRLTVV.

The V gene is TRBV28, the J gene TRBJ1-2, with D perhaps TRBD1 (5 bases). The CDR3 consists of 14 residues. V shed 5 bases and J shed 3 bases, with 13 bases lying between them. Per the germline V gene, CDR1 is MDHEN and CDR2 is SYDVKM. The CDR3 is CASSPQLGDYGYTF. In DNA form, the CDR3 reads TGTGCCAGCAGTCCTCAATTAGGGGACTATGGCTACACCTTC.

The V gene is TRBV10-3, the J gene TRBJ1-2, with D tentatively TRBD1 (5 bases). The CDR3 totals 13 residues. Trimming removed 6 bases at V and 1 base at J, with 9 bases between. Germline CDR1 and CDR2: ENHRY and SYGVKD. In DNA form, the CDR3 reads TGTGCCATCAGGGGGGATGGTAACTATGGCTACACCTTC. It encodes CAIRGDGNYGYTF.

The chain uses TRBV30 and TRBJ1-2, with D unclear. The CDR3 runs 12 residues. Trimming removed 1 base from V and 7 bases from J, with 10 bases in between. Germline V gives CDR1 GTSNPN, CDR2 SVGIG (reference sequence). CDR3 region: CAWSALGRGYTF. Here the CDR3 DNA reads TGTGCCTGGAGTGCCCTAGGACGTGGCTACACCTTC. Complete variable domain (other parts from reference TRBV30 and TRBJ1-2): SQTIHQWPATLVQPVGSPLSLECTVEGTSNPNLYWYRQAAGRGLQLLFYSVGIGQISSEVPQNLSASRPQDRQFILSSKKLLLSDSGFYLCAWSALGRGYTFGSGTRLTVV.

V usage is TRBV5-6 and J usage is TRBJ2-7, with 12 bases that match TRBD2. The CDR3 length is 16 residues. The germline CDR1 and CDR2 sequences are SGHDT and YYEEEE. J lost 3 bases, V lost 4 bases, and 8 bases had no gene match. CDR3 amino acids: CASSPTTSGRSYEQYF. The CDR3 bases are TGTGCCAGCAGCCCGACGACTAGCGGGAGAAGCTACGAGCAGTACTTC.

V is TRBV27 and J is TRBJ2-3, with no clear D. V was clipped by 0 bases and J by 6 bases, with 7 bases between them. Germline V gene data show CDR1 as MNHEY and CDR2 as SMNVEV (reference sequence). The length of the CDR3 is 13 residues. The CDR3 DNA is TGTGCCAGCAGTTTATCCCCCTGGGATACGCAGTATTTT. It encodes CASSLSPWDTQYF.

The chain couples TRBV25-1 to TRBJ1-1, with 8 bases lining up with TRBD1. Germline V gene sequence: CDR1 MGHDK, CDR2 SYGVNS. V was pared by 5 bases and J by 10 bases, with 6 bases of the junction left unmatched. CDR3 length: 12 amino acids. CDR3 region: CASSPGGAGAFF. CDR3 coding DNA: TGTGCCAGCAGTCCAGGGGGCGCGGGAGCTTTCTTT.